Each of the 2 T cell receptor beta chains below was sequenced from the same sample in a study of T cells in Graves' hyperthyroidism and ophthalmopathy. TCR beta CDR3 region amplification was performed from RNA transcripts. HTBI primers were employed in a first-round RT-PCR of the TCR CDR3. TCRdb reprocessed the multiplex PCR reads with MiXCR, giving one entry per CDR3 protein. The sample gives 500,000 to 650,000 distinct CDR3 sequences, about 14% of which show up once; about an eighth is in the top ten. The sequencing sample was made of blood. These TCRs come from a woman in her forties or fifties with Graves' ophthalmopathy.

In this sample, this clonotype turned up many times. The rearrangement uses TRBV29-1 and TRBJ2-7, with 9 bases fitting TRBD2. Trimming at V came to 4 bases and at J to 5 bases, leaving 12 bases not matched to a gene. The CDR3 runs to 15 residues. Germline assignment: CDR1 SQVTM and CDR2 ANQGSEA. The CDR3 DNA follows: TGCAGCGTTGGATTGAGGCTAGCGGGAAGCCACGAGCAGTACTTC. Translating it yields CSVGLRLAGSHEQYF.

There are a few counts of this clonotype. The chain is built from TRBV25-1 and TRBJ1-5; 10 nucleotides line up with TRBD1. V lost 6 bases to trimming and J lost 6 bases; unmatched junction nucleotides: 5. In germline, CDR1 is MGHDK, CDR2 SYGVNS. The CDR3 extends over 14 amino acids. The CDR3 region has the DNA TGTGCCAGCAGAGGGACAGGGGCGGGTCAGCCCCAGCATTTT. Protein: CASRGTGAGQPQHF. The full variable domain, its missing parts supplied by reference TRBV25-1 and TRBJ1-5, is EADIYQTPRYLVIGTGKKITLECSQTMGHDKMYWYQQDPGMELHLIHYSYGVNSTEKGDLSSESTVSRIRTEHFPLTLESARPSHTSQYLCASRGTGAGQPQHFGDGTRLSIL.